This TCR beta chain was observed in a study of spatial heterogeneity in lung cancer. About the study: An average of more than ten raw reads was observed per unique TCR and UMI combination. Regarding the study as a whole: Resection blood, more than follow-up blood, showed ubiquitous expanded tumor TCRs.

Unique molecular identifiers tagged every individual TCR cDNA molecule. Each CDR3 protein gets one entry after TCRdb re-called the 5' RACE reads with MiXCR. The repertoire has 24,000 or so distinct CDR3 sequences, approximately 7.2% of them found once; the top ten carry roughly an eighth. CDR3 size: 14 residues. Germline-derived CDR1 and CDR2 are SGHVS and FQNEAQ. V shed 1 base, J shed 5 bases, and the junction held 4 bases outside the gene matches. This clonotype appeared many times. The antigen remains undetermined. This sample's time point: sample taken at primary tumor resection. Frozen PBMC, nontumor lung or tumor provided whole RNA, which was sequenced unsorted. The cohort: approximately 66 early-stage, untreated non-small cell lung cancer patients.

V is TRBV7-8 and J is TRBJ2-5, with 7 bases aligning to TRBD1. This clonotype was obtained from a male donor with early-stage non-small cell lung cancer. The input for sequencing was PBMCs, taken at surgery. The CDR3 spells CASSLDRGGETQYF. The CDR3 bases are TGTGCCAGCAGCTTAGACAGGGGCGGCGAGACCCAGTACTTC.